This passage covers 25 T cell receptor beta chains from one sample sequenced in a study of blood T cells in healthy people across ages. Using a J-beta primer mix together with a sample-barcoded 5' primer, a second PCR was run for roughly 6 to 11 cycles. MiXCR, run by TCRdb on the 5' RACE reads, gives a single entry per CDR3 protein. Of around 1,000,000 distinct CDR3 sequences in the sample, under 30% were seen once. This sample also belongs to another study, concerning T cells of mothers and their children.

The sequenced sample was blood. Receptors originate from a girl aged 2 to 9 in good health.

This sequence joins TRBV3-1 and TRBJ2-7; perhaps D is TRBD1 or TRBD2 (5 bases each). CDR3 length equals 16 residues. Germline V lookup: CDR1 LGHDT, CDR2 YNNKEL (reference sequence). V shed 3 bases and J shed 0 bases, with 15 bases lying between them. This CDR3 reads CASSHGRDGSSYEQYF. CDR3 bases: TGTGCCAGCAGCCACGGCCGGGACGGCAGCTCCTACGAGCAGTACTTC.

This clonotype was counted many times. The V and J genes are TRBV28 and TRBJ1-6, with 9 bases lining up with TRBD1. Germline CDR1 MDHEN, CDR2 SYDVKM. Trimming cost V 6 bases and J 2 bases; bases outside gene matches: 2. The CDR3 length is 15 residues. The CDR3 nucleotides are TGTGCCAGCAGGGGACAGGGTACCTATAATTCACCCCTCCACTTT. Translated, it gives CASRGQGTYNSPLHF.

V usage is TRBV29-1 and J usage is TRBJ1-1; D uncertain. Trimming cost V 3 bases and J 11 bases, with 22 bases left between them. This CDR3 spans 14 amino acids. Germline lookup yields CDR1 SQVTM and CDR2 ANQGSEA. The CDR3 DNA follows: TGCAGCGTTGAGGGTCGGCAGGCCCACCGCGGGGCTTTCTTT. It specifies CSVEGRQAHRGAFF.

The chain carries TRBV29-1 and TRBJ2-1, with 14 bases that match TRBD2. J lost 3 bases, V lost 3 bases, and 4 bases had no gene match. Germline V CDR1 and CDR2: SQVTM, ANQGSEA. This CDR3 is built from 16 residues. This CDR3 is CSVEWTSGGNYNEQFF. CDR3 bases: TGCAGCGTTGAGTGGACTAGCGGGGGGAACTACAATGAGCAGTTCTTC.

The chain links TRBV6-4 to TRBJ1-6; D is undetermined. Germline-derived CDR1 and CDR2 are MRHNA and SNTAGT. The CDR3 length is 13 residues. V was shortened by 3 bases and J by 7 bases, with 7 bases between the two germline ends. The CDR3 loop is CASSERTNSPLHF. The CDR3 DNA sequence: TGTGCCAGCAGTGAACGGACGAATTCACCCCTCCACTTT.

This clonotype has a handful of counts. The chain couples TRBV20-1 to TRBJ2-3; TRBD1 aligns across 11 bases. Per the germline V gene, CDR1 is DFQATT and CDR2 is SNEGSKA (reference sequence). The CDR3 contains 14 residues. The V segment lost 3 bases and the J segment 4 bases; nucleotides outside the gene matches: 3. The CDR3 sequence: CSASPGQGADTQYF. CDR3 DNA: TGCAGTGCTAGTCCGGGACAGGGGGCAGATACGCAGTATTTT.

The chain is built from TRBV11-2 and TRBJ2-7, with D perhaps TRBD1 or TRBD2 (5 bases each). V lost 4 bases and J lost 2, with 12 bases in between. This CDR3 region has 14 residues. CDR1 and CDR2 from the germline V gene are SGHAT and FQNNGV. This CDR3 is CASSSTWDPYEQYF. CDR3 in DNA: TGTGCCAGCAGCTCGACTTGGGACCCCTACGAGCAGTACTTC.

This clonotype was counted a few times. The chain employs TRBV7-2 and TRBJ2-3; 7 bases line up with TRBD1. V lost 1 base to trimming and J lost 5 bases; unmatched junction nucleotides: 12. This CDR3 comprises 17 residues. Germline V gene sequence: CDR1 SGHTA, CDR2 FQGNSA. The CDR3 loop is CASSLGLTAGGRDTQYF. In DNA, the CDR3 is TGTGCCAGCAGCTTAGGGTTGACGGCAGGGGGAAGAGATACGCAGTATTTT.

The chain uses TRBV29-1 and TRBJ2-7; tentatively, D is TRBD1 (5 bases). Trimming shortened V by 4 bases and J by 3 bases, and 13 bases separated the two germline ends. Germline V lookup: CDR1 SQVTM, CDR2 ANQGSEA. The CDR3 has 13 amino acids. This CDR3 reads CSVALGPSYEQYF. Written as DNA, the CDR3 is TGCAGCGTTGCCTTGGGGCCCAGCTACGAGCAGTACTTC.

Points on this clonotype: Germline is not matched at one junction end, which may reflect a read error. The chain uses TRBV29-1 and TRBJ2-5; D is ambiguous. Germline V gives CDR1 SQVTM, CDR2 ANQGSEA. The CDR3 extends over 13 amino acids. CDR3 sequence (DNA): TGCAGCGTTTCCACACCCCCTACGGGTTCAATGTCCTTC. It translates to CSVSTPPTGSMSF.

The chain couples TRBV7-9 to TRBJ1-1, with unresolved D. Trimming cost V 5 bases and J 4 bases, with 8 bases left between them. The CDR3 extends over 12 amino acids. Germline lookup yields CDR1 SEHNR and CDR2 FQNEAQ (reference sequence). CDR3 sequence (DNA): TGTGCCAGCAGCCTATTTGGCACTGAAGCTTTCTTT. Amino acid sequence: CASSLFGTEAFF.

This clonotype appeared a few times. The J gene is TRBJ2-3, the V gene TRBV12-3 or TRBV12-4; 8 nucleotides line up with TRBD1. V was clipped by 7 bases and J by 1 base; unmatched bases: 4. The CDR3 covers 14 residues. Here the CDR3 reads CASTPGQGTDTQYF. The DNA of the CDR3 is TGTGCCAGCACCCCGGGACAGGGCACAGATACGCAGTATTTT.

The V call is TRBV29-1, the J call TRBJ2-5; D gene unclear. With the DNA end fitting TRBJ2-1 better, the J assignment may be wrong. The CDR3 length is 11 residues. The V gene's germline CDR1 is SQVTM and CDR2 ANQGSEA. The CDR3 protein is CSVVMRTKQFF. CDR3 DNA: TGCAGCGTTGTTATGCGGACCAAGCAGTTCTTC.

The chain carries TRBV2 and TRBJ2-3, with TRBD2 matching 7 bases. The J segment lost 4 bases and the V segment lost 4 bases, leaving 5 bases of the junction unmatched. The germline V gene has CDR1 SNHLY and CDR2 FYNNEI. The CDR3 covers 14 residues. The CDR3 DNA follows: TGTGCCAGCAGTGGCGGGAGAAATGCAGATACGCAGTATTTT. Translation: CASSGGRNADTQYF.

The chain carries TRBV28 and TRBJ2-7; weak D call: TRBD2 (6 bases). This CDR3 comprises 14 residues. V shed 6 bases and J shed 0 bases, with 12 bases lying between them. The germline CDR1 and CDR2 sequences are MDHEN and SYDVKM. Here the CDR3 reads CASRSGLPSYEQYF. The CDR3 nucleotides are TGTGCCAGCAGGAGCGGGCTCCCCTCCTACGAGCAGTACTTC.

This clonotype occurred a few times. This chain uses TRBV4-2 with TRBJ2-3, with D possibly TRBD2 on 5 matching bases. The CDR3 spans 14 residues. Germline V CDR1 and CDR2: LGHNA, YNFKEQ. Trimming removed 1 base at V and 2 bases at J, with 7 bases between. The CDR3 region has the DNA TGTGCCAGCAGCCAAGCCGGGATCACAGATACGCAGTATTTT. Its protein product is CASSQAGITDTQYF.

This clonotype has just a few counts. For the CDR3, the DNA is TGTGCCATCAGTGGGGGTTCGGACAGTCCTAATCAGCCCCAGCATTTT. This gives the protein CAISGGSDSPNQPQHF. This rearrangement joins TRBV10-3 to TRBJ1-5; tentative D call: TRBD1 (6 bases). The ends were cut back, 4 bases at V and 4 bases at J, with 17 bases in the middle. CDR3 length: 16 residues. From germline, CDR1 is ENHRY and CDR2 SYGVKD.

This chain joins TRBV20-1 and TRBJ1-4; 10 bases align to TRBD1. J gave up 8 bases and V 5 bases, and 5 bases lay outside the gene matches. The CDR3 has 13 amino acids. CDR1 and CDR2 (germline): DFQATT, SNEGSKA (reference sequence). CDR3 nucleotide sequence: TGCAGTGCTCCGGACAGGGGGGTAGAAAAACTGTTTTTT. Its translation is CSAPDRGVEKLFF.

V gene TRBV6-5 combines with J gene TRBJ1-2; no clear D. V dropped 2 bases and J dropped 5 bases, with 15 bases sitting between them. The germline CDR1 and CDR2 sequences are MNHEY and SVGAGI. The CDR3 is made up of 15 amino acids. CDR3: CASSYPTSVGYGYTF. CDR3 coding DNA: TGTGCCAGCAGTTACCCAACTTCGGTAGGGTATGGCTACACCTTC.

The table lists this clonotype with a few counts. V usage is TRBV12-3 or TRBV12-4 and J usage is TRBJ2-1; the D gene is possibly TRBD1 (6 bases). This CDR3 is 15 amino acids long. V dropped 1 base and J dropped 4 bases, with 11 bases sitting between them. CDR3 amino acids: CASSLEGVTYNEQFF. The CDR3 region has the DNA TGTGCCAGCAGTTTAGAGGGGGTAACGTACAATGAGCAGTTCTTC.

This clonotype was counted between two and nine times. This chain joins TRBV27 and TRBJ2-7, with D unclear. V lost 4 bases and J 4 bases, leaving 11 bases between the germline ends. The CDR3 has 13 amino acids. Per germline, CDR1 MNHEY and CDR2 SMNVEV (reference sequence). CDR3 DNA: TGTGCCAGCAGTTCCTTCGACGGATACGAGCAGTACTTC. This translates into CASSSFDGYEQYF.

This clonotype was found a few times. The V and J genes are TRBV7-2 and TRBJ1-2, with TRBD1 identical over 8 bases. The CDR3 extends over 17 amino acids. Germline CDR1 is SGHTA and CDR2 is FQGNSA. Unmatched junction bases numbered 17, after V lost 6 bases and J lost 5 bases. CDR3: CASSSQTGAALPYGYTF. In DNA form, the CDR3 reads TGTGCCAGCAGTTCACAGACAGGGGCGGCCCTCCCTTATGGCTACACCTTC.

The chain joins TRBV5-1 to TRBJ2-2; tentative D call: TRBD1 (5 bases). Per germline, CDR1 SGHRS and CDR2 YFSETQ. Trimming cost V 7 bases and J 6 bases, with 25 bases left between them. The CDR3 sequence is 17 residues long. The chain's CDR3 is CASFPLDQGYPSGELFF. The CDR3 DNA follows: TGCGCCAGCTTCCCCTTGGACCAGGGTTATCCTTCCGGGGAGCTGTTTTTT. The entire variable domain, with the rest obtained from reference TRBV5-1 and TRBJ2-2, is as follows: KAGVTQTPRYLIKTRGQQVTLSCSPISGHRSVSWYQQTPGQGLQFLFEYFSETQRNKGNFPGRFSGRQFSNSRSEMNVSTLELGDSALYLCASFPLDQGYPSGELFFGEGSRLTVL.

In its sample, this clonotype was seen a few times. This chain connects TRBV28 to TRBJ2-5; tentatively, D is TRBD1 (5 bases). CDR1 MDHEN and CDR2 SYDVKM come from the germline V gene. V was cut by 6 bases and J by 4 bases, with 12 bases left in between. The CDR3 covers 13 residues. The CDR3 DNA is TGTGCCAGCAGATCAGGGAACGGAGAGACCCAGTACTTC. Its protein is CASRSGNGETQYF. The whole variable domain, remainder taken from reference TRBV28 and TRBJ2-5, is DVKVTQSSRYLVKRTGEKVFLECVQDMDHENMFWYRQDPGLGLRLIYFSYDVKMKEKGDIPEGYSVSREKKERFSLILESASTNQTSMYLCASRSGNGETQYFGPGTRLLVL.

This clonotype showed up just a few times. The junction does not match germline at one end; this may be a read error. The chain joins TRBV6-1 to TRBJ1-1; D not certain. Germline V gene sequence: CDR1 MNHNS, CDR2 SASEGT. This CDR3 has 15 residues. The CDR3 region has the DNA TGTGCCAGCAGTGATTTGGGCCGGATGAACACTGAAGCTTCCTTT. As protein: CASSDLGRMNTEASF.